This T cell receptor beta chain was identified in a study of OX40 agonist ivuxolimab in advanced cancers. TCRdb keeps only in-frame clones here, not all; method: immunoSEQ multiplex PCR. The data contain 77,000 or so clones, around 80% of them singletons. As concerns this clone: Its target is not known.

Between the trimmed V and J ends, which lost 0 bases and 6 bases, there was a span of 19 bases. The CDR3 has 17 amino acids. Germline values: CDR1 SGHRS, CDR2 YFSETQ. Study findings and constraints: Expansion of clones was among the lowest in partial responders at 0.1-3.0 mg/kg.

The sample was CD4+ or CD8+ T cells sorted from blood, taken in a trial of the OX40 agonist ivuxolimab. The receptor's source is an adult with an advanced solid tumor such as melanoma, head and neck, liver or kidney cancer. This chain joins TRBV5-1 and TRBJ1-5, with D possibly being TRBD1 (6 bases). The CDR3 loop reads CASSLDAAGAGGQPQHF. The CDR3 region has the DNA TGCGCCAGCAGCTTGGACGCCGCAGGGGCGGGAGGTCAGCCCCAGCATTTT.